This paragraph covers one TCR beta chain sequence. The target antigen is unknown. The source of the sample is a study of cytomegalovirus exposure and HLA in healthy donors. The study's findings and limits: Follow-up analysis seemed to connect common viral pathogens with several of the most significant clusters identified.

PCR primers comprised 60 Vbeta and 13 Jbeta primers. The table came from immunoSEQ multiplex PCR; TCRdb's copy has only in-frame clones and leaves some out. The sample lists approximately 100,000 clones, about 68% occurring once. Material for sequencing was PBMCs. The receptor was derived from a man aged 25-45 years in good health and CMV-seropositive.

CDR3 sequence: CASSSGTVPYGYTF. The CDR3 bases are TGTGCCAGTAGTTCCGGGACAGTTCCCTATGGCTACACCTTC. V gene TRBV19 combines with J gene TRBJ1-2, with TRBD1 matching 7 bases. The CDR3 runs 14 residues. Germline-derived CDR1 and CDR2 are LNHDA and SQIVND (reference sequence). The junction had 7 bases not matched to a gene; V was cut back by 5 bases and J by 4 bases.